This entry lists 8 T cell receptor beta chains sequenced from one sample in a study of OX40 agonist ivuxolimab in advanced cancers. TCRdb's table, derived via immunoSEQ multiplex PCR, lists solely in-frame clones and lacks some. Here the sample spans some 150,000 clones, 90% being singletons. Here the sequenced sample was CD4+ or CD8+ T cells sorted from blood, taken in a trial of the OX40 agonist ivuxolimab. The receptors derive from an adult with an advanced solid tumor such as melanoma, head and neck, liver or kidney cancer.

The chain couples TRBV7-9 to TRBJ2-5, with 7 bases lining up with TRBD2. The J call is doubtful: the DNA matches TRBJ2-7 better. The length of the CDR3 is 16 residues. Germline CDR1 is SEHNR and CDR2 is FQNEAQ (reference sequence). The CDR3 protein is CASSLGGSGSVYEQYF. The CDR3 bases are TGTGCCAGCAGCTTAGGGGGTAGCGGGTCTGTCTACGAGCAGTACTTC.

CDR3 in DNA: TGTGCCAGCTACCTTTCCGGGGGCAGGGAAGCTTTCTTT. Residues: CASYLSGGREAFF. The chain is built from TRBV7-2 and TRBJ1-1; the D gene is possibly TRBD1 (6 bases). The CDR3 loop spans 13 amino acids. CDR1 is SGHTA, CDR2 FQGNSA, per germline. Trimming removed 8 bases from V and 8 bases from J, with 18 bases in between. The full variable domain, its missing parts supplied by reference TRBV7-2 and TRBJ1-1, is GAGVSQSPSNKVTEKGKDVELRCDPISGHTALYWYRQSLGQGLEFLIYFQGNSAPDKSGLPSDRFSAERTGGSVSTLTIQRTQQEDSAVYLCASYLSGGREAFFGQGTRLTVV.

The V gene is TRBV2, the J gene TRBJ2-5; TRBD1 might be the D (6 bases). The end of the DNA aligns better with TRBJ2-7, so the J call may be wrong. Germline assignment: CDR1 SNHLY and CDR2 FYNNEI. There are 14 residues in the CDR3. This CDR3 is CASSVMDSAYEQYF. In DNA form, the CDR3 reads TGTGCCAGCAGTGTGATGGACAGCGCCTACGAGCAGTACTTC.

The chain recombines TRBV19 with TRBJ2-6; D gene ambiguous. The CDR3 is 14 amino acids. CDR1 LNHDA and CDR2 SQIVND come from the germline V gene (reference sequence). V lost 5 bases to trimming and J lost 0 bases, with 5 bases between them. The CDR3, as DNA: TGTGCCAGTAGTGATGCCTCTGGGGCCAACGTCCTGACTTTC. Its translation: CASSDASGANVLTF.

The chain recombines TRBV5-8 with TRBJ1-4, with 8 bases that match TRBD1. The CDR3 totals 14 residues. The V gene's germline CDR1 is SGHTS and CDR2 YDEGEE. V dropped 6 bases and J dropped 5; count of bases not matched to a gene: 6. The CDR3 spells CASIIQGENEKLFF. CDR3 nucleotide sequence: TGTGCCAGCATCATACAGGGGGAGAATGAAAAACTGTTTTTT.

The V call is TRBV19, the J call TRBJ2-5; 11 bases line up with TRBD2. Trimming removed 5 bases from V and 6 bases from J; junction bases left unmatched: 17. This CDR3 comprises 18 residues. CDR1 and CDR2 (germline): LNHDA, SQIVND (reference sequence). CDR3 in DNA: TGTGCCAGTAGTCCAATATCCTCGGCTAGCGGGAGGTCGCAGACCCAGTACTTC. Translation: CASSPISSASGRSQTQYF.

The chain recombines TRBV7-2 with TRBJ1-5; 7 bases map to TRBD1. This CDR3 is 15 amino acids long. J was trimmed by 9 bases and V by 5 bases; bases with no gene match: 13. Looked up from germline, CDR1 is SGHTA and CDR2 is FQGNSA. CDR3 residues: CASSAGQTDPWPQHF. Written as DNA, the CDR3 is TGTGCCAGCAGCGCGGGACAGACCGACCCTTGGCCCCAGCATTTT.

The chain employs TRBV2 and TRBJ2-7, with D perhaps matching TRBD1 (6 bases). CDR1 SNHLY and CDR2 FYNNEI come from the germline V gene. Trimming took 11 bases from V and 3 from J, leaving 14 bases between them. The CDR3 covers 12 residues. The CDR3 sequence: CAWTVLDYEQYF. The CDR3 nucleotides are TGTGCCTGGACAGTCCTGGACTACGAGCAGTACTTC.